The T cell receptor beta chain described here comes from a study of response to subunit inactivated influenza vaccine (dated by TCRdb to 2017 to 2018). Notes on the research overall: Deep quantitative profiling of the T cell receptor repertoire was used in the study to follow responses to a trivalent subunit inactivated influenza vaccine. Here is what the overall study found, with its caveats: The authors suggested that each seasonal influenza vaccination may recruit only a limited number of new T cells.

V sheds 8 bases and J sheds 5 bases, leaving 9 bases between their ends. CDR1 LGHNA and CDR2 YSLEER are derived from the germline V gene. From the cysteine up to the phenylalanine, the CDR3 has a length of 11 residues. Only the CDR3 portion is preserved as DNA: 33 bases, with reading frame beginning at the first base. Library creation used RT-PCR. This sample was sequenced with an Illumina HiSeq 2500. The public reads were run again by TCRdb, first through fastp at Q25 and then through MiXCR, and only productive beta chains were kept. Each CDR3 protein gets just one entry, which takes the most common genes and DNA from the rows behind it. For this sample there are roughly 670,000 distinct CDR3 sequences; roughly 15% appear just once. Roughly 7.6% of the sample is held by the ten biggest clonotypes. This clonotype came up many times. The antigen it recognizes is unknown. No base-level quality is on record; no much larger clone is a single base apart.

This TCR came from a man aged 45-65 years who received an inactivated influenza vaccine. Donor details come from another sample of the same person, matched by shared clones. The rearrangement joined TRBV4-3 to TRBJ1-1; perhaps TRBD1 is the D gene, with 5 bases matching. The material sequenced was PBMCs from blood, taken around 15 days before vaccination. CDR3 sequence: CASRGATEAFF. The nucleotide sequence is TGCGCCAGCCGGGGCGCGACTGAAGCTTTCTTT.